This TCR beta chain was obtained from a study of human T cells and chemical hapten exposure. The germline CDR1 and CDR2 sequences are KGHSH and LQKENI. J gave up 2 bases and V 2 bases, and 5 bases lay outside the gene matches. The CDR3 runs to 16 residues. Time point meaning: patch test 3, about 24 weeks after DPC sensitization. Specified treatment: therapeutic diphenylcyclopropenone sensitization with weekly scalp DPC. TCRdb itself ran the RACE reads through MiXCR, one entry per CDR3 protein. Altogether approximately 160,000 distinct CDR3 sequences are present, about a quarter being singletons, with the ten largest covering roughly 2%.

The starting material was whole blood, obtained in connection with sensitization to the hapten diphenylcyclopropenone (DPC). The rearrangement joins TRBV18 to TRBJ2-3, with 9 bases aligning to TRBD2. The sequence derives from a woman aged 18-29 years with alopecia areata. Some clones in this sample may be carry-over from other donors' samples. The DNA of the CDR3 is TGTGCCAGCTCACCAAGGCAGCGGGGGGACACAGATACGCAGTATTTT. Its protein is CASSPRQRGDTDTQYF.